These 18 T cell receptor beta chains were sequenced from one sample in a study of naive and memory T cell subsets. An equimolar mix of two oligonucleotides served as the beta constant-region primer for TRBC1 and TRBC2. Ligated cDNA was amplified by four rounds of PCR with nested alpha and beta constant-region primers and SP2. One entry per CDR3 protein results from TCRdb running MiXCR on the UMI-ligation and nested PCR reads. This table holds 95,000 to 110,000 distinct CDR3 sequences, approximately 15% found once. Notes on the study in general: A few larger clonotypes appeared in naive repertoires, especially CD8, possibly memory cells re-expressing CD45RA.

No antigen is known for these receptors. Input material: naive CD8+ T cells from blood. These receptors were obtained from a human donor in good health.

This clonotype was counted only a few times. This sequence joins TRBV20-1 and TRBJ2-1; the D is unclear. The CDR3 has 15 amino acids. The germline V and J ends were trimmed by 1 base and 2 bases, with 12 bases remaining between them. Per germline, CDR1 DFQATT and CDR2 SNEGSKA (reference sequence). CDR3 sequence (DNA): TGCAGTGCTAGAGGAATAGACCACCCCTACAATGAGCAGTTCTTC. It codes for CSARGIDHPYNEQFF.

V usage is TRBV4-2 and J usage is TRBJ1-5; D is ambiguous. Trimming cost V 0 bases and J 0 bases, with 9 bases left between them. The germline gives CDR1 LGHNA, CDR2 YNFKEQ. CDR3 length equals 16 residues. CDR3 region: CASSQDREVSNQPQHF. Here the CDR3 DNA reads TGTGCCAGCAGCCAAGATCGGGAGGTTAGCAATCAGCCCCAGCATTTT.

V is TRBV6-6 and J is TRBJ1-2; TRBD1 is a possible D gene (6 bases). Trimming removed 0 bases from V and 2 bases from J, with 10 bases in between. The CDR3 totals 15 residues. Germline CDR1 reads MNHNY; CDR2 reads SVGAGI (reference sequence). DNA of the CDR3: TGTGCCAGCAGTTACTCGACAGGACTAAACTATGGCTACACCTTC. It yields the protein CASSYSTGLNYGYTF.

V is TRBV15 and J is TRBJ1-2; a possible D gene is TRBD1 (6 bases). The CDR3 loop spans 13 amino acids. CDR1 is LNHNV, CDR2 YYDKDF, per germline (reference sequence). Trimming left V 5 bases short and J 4 bases short, with 11 bases between. This CDR3 is CATSGGQTYGYTF. The CDR3 DNA reads as TGTGCCACCAGCGGAGGACAGACCTATGGCTACACCTTC. Supplemented by reference TRBV15 and TRBJ1-2, the full variable domain reads DAMVIQNPRYQVTQFGKPVTLSCSQTLNHNVMYWYQQKSSQAPKLLFHYYDKDFNNEADTPDNFQSRRPNTSFCFLDIRSPGLGDTAMYLCATSGGQTYGYTFGSGTRLTVV.

The rearrangement uses TRBV19 and TRBJ1-3, with 7 positions matching TRBD1. Looked up from germline, CDR1 is LNHDA and CDR2 is SQIVND (reference sequence). The CDR3 has 15 amino acids. V lost 3 bases to trimming and J lost 4 bases; unmatched junction nucleotides: 6. Here the CDR3 reads CASSIILGQGNTIYF. The DNA for the CDR3 is TGTGCCAGTAGTATTATCCTGGGACAGGGAAACACCATATATTTT.

The rearrangement uses TRBV4-1 and TRBJ1-2, with TRBD1 matching over 7 bases. The CDR3 extends over 17 amino acids. J lost 2 bases, V lost 3 bases, and 12 bases had no gene match. CDR1 is MGHRA and CDR2 is YSYEKL in the germline V gene. Here the CDR3 DNA reads TGCGCCAGCAGCCAGGAGCCTCAGGGGGTTAGCAACTATGGCTACACCTTC. Its protein product is CASSQEPQGVSNYGYTF.

This clonotype was detected many times. The rearrangement joins TRBV7-9 to TRBJ2-3; 7 nucleotides align to TRBD1. The J segment lost 2 bases and the V segment lost 4 bases, leaving 6 bases of the junction unmatched. CDR1 SEHNR and CDR2 FQNEAQ come from the germline V gene (reference sequence). This CDR3 comprises 15 residues. The CDR3 nucleotides read TGTGCCAGCAGCTCGGGACAGATTTACACAGATACGCAGTATTTT. It is translated as CASSSGQIYTDTQYF.

The sample holds many counts of this clonotype. V gene TRBV4-3 combines with J gene TRBJ2-7, with 8 bases matching TRBD1. Per the germline V gene, CDR1 is LGHNA and CDR2 is YSLEER. This CDR3 spans 17 amino acids. V lost 4 bases to trimming and J lost 0 bases; unmatched junction nucleotides: 11. CDR3 in amino acids: CASSPSTGALGSYEQYF. The CDR3, as DNA: TGCGCCAGCAGCCCCTCGACAGGGGCCCTCGGCTCCTACGAGCAGTACTTC.

This clonotype was detected many times. The rearrangement joins TRBV4-2 to TRBJ2-1; 10 positions agree with TRBD1. This CDR3 has 15 amino acids. In germline, CDR1 is LGHNA, CDR2 YNFKEQ. V gave up 7 bases and J gave up 2 bases; unmatched junction bases: 5. The CDR3 coding sequence is TGTGCCAGCAACCGAGGACAGGGGGCCTACAATGAGCAGTTCTTC. Its protein product is CASNRGQGAYNEQFF.

This chain connects TRBV7-6 to TRBJ2-7; 7 positions match TRBD1. V was pared by 2 bases and J by 4 bases, with 8 bases of the junction left unmatched. CDR1 is SGHVS and CDR2 is FNYEAQ in the germline V gene. This CDR3 has 15 amino acids. The DNA for the CDR3 is TGTGCCAGCAGCTTACGACAGGGAATGCTGTACGAGCAGTACTTC. Its translation: CASSLRQGMLYEQYF.

This chain uses TRBV20-1 with TRBJ1-1, with 7 bases matching TRBD1. Per germline, CDR1 DFQATT and CDR2 SNEGSKA (reference sequence). The CDR3 has 15 residues. V dropped 3 bases and J dropped 8; count of bases not matched to a gene: 15. The chain's CDR3 is CSASNDGTVLAEAFF. In nucleotides, the CDR3 is TGCAGTGCTAGTAATGATGGGACAGTGCTAGCCGAAGCTTTCTTT.

This clonotype was counted many times. The V and J genes are TRBV30 and TRBJ2-3; 9 bases map to TRBD1. This CDR3 comprises 15 residues. Germline trimming cut 5 bases from V and 6 bases from J; bases unmatched to any gene: 12. Germline-derived CDR1 and CDR2 are GTSNPN and SVGIG (reference sequence). This CDR3 reads CAWGFGTGSFDTQYF. In DNA, the CDR3 is TGTGCCTGGGGCTTCGGGACAGGGTCGTTCGATACGCAGTATTTT.

The sample holds a few counts of this clonotype. This chain uses TRBV4-2 with TRBJ1-6, with 8 bases aligning to TRBD1. The CDR3 totals 15 residues. V lost 0 bases, J lost 7 bases, and 2 bases stayed unmatched. Germline-derived CDR1 and CDR2 are LGHNA and YNFKEQ. DNA of the CDR3: TGTGCCAGCAGCCAAGAATGGACAGGGAATTCACCCCTCCACTTT. Translating gives CASSQEWTGNSPLHF.

This clonotype was observed a few times. CDR3 loop: CASSDGQAITNYGYTF. CDR3 DNA sequence: TGTGCCAGTAGTGATGGACAGGCCATTACTAACTATGGCTACACCTTC. The chain recombines TRBV19 with TRBJ1-2; 7 nucleotides agree with TRBD1. J gave up 0 bases and V 5 bases, and 9 bases lay outside the gene matches. The CDR3 covers 16 residues. CDR1 is LNHDA, CDR2 SQIVND, per germline (reference sequence).

At least ten counts were recorded for this clonotype. This chain joins TRBV19 and TRBJ1-4, with D uncertain. CDR1 is LNHDA and CDR2 is SQIVND in the germline V gene (reference sequence). The CDR3 spans 15 residues. Trimming cost V 6 bases and J 4 bases, with 15 bases left between them. The CDR3 DNA reads TGTGCCAGTAGACCGGATGGAAGGAGTAATGAAAAACTGTTTTTT. This sequence encodes CASRPDGRSNEKLFF. The whole variable domain, remainder taken from reference TRBV19 and TRBJ1-4, is DGGITQSPKYLFRKEGQNVTLSCEQNLNHDAMYWYRQDPGQGLRLIYYSQIVNDFQKGDIAEGYSVSREKKESFPLTVTSAQKNPTAFYLCASRPDGRSNEKLFFGSGTQLSVL.

This clonotype was picked up a small number of times. The chain recombines TRBV12-3 or TRBV12-4 with TRBJ2-1, with unresolved D. The CDR3 totals 12 residues. Trimming stripped 4 bases from V and 8 bases from J, with 9 bases between. The DNA for the CDR3 is TGTGCCAGCAGTTCTCTCGCCGATGAGCAGTTCTTC. Its translation: CASSSLADEQFF.

J is TRBJ2-7 and V is TRBV5-6; D uncertain. Germline values: CDR1 SGHDT, CDR2 YYEEEE. This CDR3 is built from 13 residues. V was pared by 5 bases and J by 1 base, with 10 bases between. The DNA for the CDR3 is TGTGCCAGCAGTGTTGGGGTTTCCTACGAGCAGTACTTC. It yields the protein CASSVGVSYEQYF.

This clonotype was recorded many times. The chain employs TRBV11-2 and TRBJ2-5, with a tentative D call TRBD1 (5 bases). Germline V lookup: CDR1 SGHAT, CDR2 FQNNGV. The V end was cut by 1 base, the J end by 1 base, with 10 bases between. The CDR3 is 15 amino acids. The DNA for the CDR3 is TGTGCCAGCAGCTTAGTAGGGGCAGCCCAAGAGACCCAGTACTTC. It codes for CASSLVGAAQETQYF.